The sequence of this TCR beta chain was determined in a study of PD-1 blockade in classical Hodgkin lymphoma. Study results and caveats: Lower baseline TCR diversity was reported for newly diagnosed patients than for healthy donors.

In regard to this clone: Antigen: not known.

Every patient had relapsed following autologous stem cell transplantation, and cohorts differed in brentuximab vedotin exposure. Clones were sequenced by immunoSEQ multiplex PCR, and TCRdb holds only the in-frame ones, with some missing. The data contain some 84,000 clones, around 90% of them seen just once; the ten biggest clones take up 22%. Trimming removed 0 bases from V and 9 bases from J; junction bases left unmatched: 14. CDR1 is PRHDT, CDR2 FYEKMQ, per germline (reference sequence). The length of the CDR3 is 17 residues. The receptor's source is a human donor with classical Hodgkin lymphoma. The sequencing here drew on peripheral blood mononuclear cells (PBMCs), taken at baseline. The chain joins TRBV13 to TRBJ2-1; TRBD2 aligns across 7 bases. The CDR3, as DNA: TGTGCCAGCAGCTTAGGGGTTTACGGGGGAGGGCCGTTTGAGCAGTTCTTC. Its translation is CASSLGVYGGGPFEQFF.